This is a list of T cell receptor beta chains from one sample in a study of shared clonotypes between healthy human individuals. The method was immunoSEQ multiplex PCR; TCRdb's version includes in-frame clones alone and lacks a portion of them. The table lists about 2.4 million clones, around nine tenths of them singletons. The sample taken for sequencing was naive CD4+ T cells sorted from blood. Source of these receptors: a man in his late teens or twenties in good health. Each CDR3 is given with its conserved first and last residue. A D gene is named only where the DNA matches it firmly. Not every row has a clone size; where given, it reads once, few, many or a size class.

clone size	D gene	CDR3 length	V gene	J gene	CDR3 DNA	CDR3 protein
.	.	14	TRBV6-5	TRBJ2-2	TGTGCCAGCAGGTGGGGGGCCGAGAACGGGGAGCTGTTTTTT	CASRWGAENGELFF
few	.	12	TRBV25-1	TRBJ1-6	TGTGCCAGCTGGAGGAGCTGGTCACCCCTCCACTTT	CASWRSWSPLHF
.	TRBD2	16	TRBV19	TRBJ2-7	TGTGCCAGTAGTAGTGATCGGAGCGGGAGCTCCTACGAGCAGTACTTC	CASSSDRSGSSYEQYF
.	.	17	TRBV7-2	TRBJ1-2	TGTGCCAGCAGCTTAGGGGGCAGAGAGGGTCGTTGGTATGGCTACACCTTC	CASSLGGREGRWYGYTF
once	TRBD2	15	TRBV5-6	TRBJ2-5	TGTGCCAGCAGCTTGTTAGCGGGAGGGGGGGAGACCCAGTACTTC	CASSLLAGGGETQYF
.	.	17	TRBV5-6	TRBJ2-7	TGTGCCAGCAGCTTCTTTAGGTCGCCCGGGGGAATCTACGAGCAGTACTTC	CASSFFRSPGGIYEQYF
.	.	13	TRBV10-3	TRBJ2-5	TGTGCCATCAGTGGTGAGCTGTATGGGACCCAGTACTTC	CAISGELYGTQYF
.	TRBD1	17	TRBV18	TRBJ1-6	TGTGCCAGCTCACCATTTATCTGGGACAGGGAGAATTCACCCCTCCACTTT	CASSPFIWDRENSPLHF
.	.	12	TRBV14	TRBJ2-7	TGTGCCAGCAGCCAGGTTGACTATAAGCAGTACTTC	CASSQVDYKQYF
once	.	14	TRBV19	TRBJ1-5	TGTGCCAGTAGCCTCGGACAGTTCAATCAGCCCCAGCATTTT	CASSLGQFNQPQHF
.	TRBD2	19	TRBV7-8	TRBJ2-7	TGTGCCAGCAGCTTAGCAAGCGGGAGCCAGACGATTCCCTCCTACGAGCAGTACTTC	CASSLASGSQTIPSYEQYF
.	.	13	TRBV6-5	TRBJ1-1	TGTGCCAGCAGGGCTGGACAGAACACTGAAGCTTTCTTT	CASRAGQNTEAFF
once	.	16	TRBV11-2	TRBJ1-4	TGTGCCAGCAGTCCGTTCGGTGGGAAATTGGGAGAAAAACTGTTTTTT	CASSPFGGKLGEKLFF
.	.	14	TRBV6-5	TRBJ1-4	TGTGCCAGCAGTTCGACCGACAGTCTTCAAAAACTGTTTTTT	CASSSTDSLQKLFF
.	.	12	TRBV29-1	TRBJ2-5	TGCAGCGTCGGACGGGGTACGGAGACCCAGTACTTC	CSVGRGTETQYF
.	.	18	TRBV7-2	TRBJ2-7	TGTGCCAGCAGCTTAGGACCCAAGGGGGGCGGGAGCTCCTACGAGCAGTACTTC	CASSLGPKGGGSSYEQYF
.	.	16	TRBV7-9	TRBJ2-7	TGTGCCAGCAGCTTAGGGTTCGGCGGCAGTCCCTACGAGCAGTACTTC	CASSLGFGGSPYEQYF
once	.	15	TRBV5-1	TRBJ2-1	TGCGCCAGCAGCTTGATAGTCAGGGGAGAGAATGAGCAGTTCTTC	CASSLIVRGENEQFF
.	TRBD2	13	TRBV5-1	TRBJ2-7	TGCGCCAGCAGCCTGCTAGCGGGAGGCGAGCAGTACTTC	CASSLLAGGEQYF
.	.	12	TRBV10-2	TRBJ2-7	TGCGCCAGCAGTGACCGAGCCTACGAGCAGTACTTC	CASSDRAYEQYF
.	TRBD1	15	TRBV7-9	TRBJ1-2	TGTGCCAGCAGCTCTAAAGGGGGCTCCAACTATGGCTACACCTTC	CASSSKGGSNYGYTF
.	.	15	TRBV5-6	TRBJ1-3	TGTGCCAGCAGCCGGGGCTTCGGGGAGAAGAACACCATATATTTT	CASSRGFGEKNTIYF
once	.	18	TRBV7-9	TRBJ1-3	TGTGCCAGCAGCCCACTCCTTCAACAGCGCCTCTCTGGAAACACCATATATTTT	CASSPLLQQRLSGNTIYF
.	.	15	TRBV11-2	TRBJ2-7	TGTGCCAGCAGCTTAGACGCCGGGGGACAGTACGAGCAGTACTTC	CASSLDAGGQYEQYF
.	TRBD1	18	TRBV5-4	TRBJ1-6	TGTGCCAGCAGCTCTCCGGGACAGGGGGCGGGTGCCAATTCACCCCTCCACTTT	CASSSPGQGAGANSPLHF
once	TRBD1	14	TRBV29-1	TRBJ2-7	TGCAGCGTTGCCCCCGGGACAGCTTCCTACGAGCAGTACTTC	CSVAPGTASYEQYF
.	.	13	TRBV19	TRBJ2-7	TGTGCCAGTACTGGGAGGGGGCCCTACGAGCAGTACTTC	CASTGRGPYEQYF
once	.	16	TRBV5-1	TRBJ2-2	TGCGCCAGCAGCTTGGGCCGGCAGGGGAACACCGGGGAGCTGTTTTTT	CASSLGRQGNTGELFF
.	.	15	TRBV15	TRBJ2-5	TGTGCCACCAGCAGAGATAGCAGTCTCCAAGAGACCCAGTACTTC	CATSRDSSLQETQYF
.	.	16	TRBV5-4	TRBJ2-1	TGTGCCAGCAGCCCCATCAACGACGCGGTCTACAATGAGCAGTTCTTC	CASSPINDAVYNEQFF
.	TRBD1	13	TRBV30	TRBJ2-7	TGTGCCTGGAGTGTACAGGGGGGCTTCGAGCAGTACTTC	CAWSVQGGFEQYF